These T cell receptor beta chains were read from a single sample in a study of cytomegalovirus exposure and HLA in healthy donors. Method: immunoSEQ multiplex PCR; TCRdb's copy keeps in-frame clones and lacks some. This sample yields about 200,000 clones, of which about three quarters are seen a single time; over 2% belongs to the top ten. Material for sequencing was PBMCs. These receptors all stem from a woman aged 25 to 45 in good health and CMV-seropositive. Each CDR3 is given with its conserved first and last residue. A D gene is named only where the DNA matches it firmly. Clone sizes are given selectively: once, few, many, or a class where the clone is expanded.

d_gene,abundance,j_gene,v_gene,CDR3nt,CDR3aa
TRBD1,NA,TRBJ1-2,TRBV29-1,TGCAGCGTTGACGGCAGGATGGACAGGGGAGCGAACTATGGCTACACCTTC,CSVDGRMDRGANYGYTF
NA,NA,TRBJ1-3,TRBV9,TGTGCCAGCAGCAAAGCCCTCTCTGGAAACACCATATATTTT,CASSKALSGNTIYF
NA,NA,TRBJ1-1,TRBV2,TGTGCCAGCAGTGAAAGGGGGTCGGGCAGCTCTAAAGCTTTCTTT,CASSERGSGSSKAFF
NA,once,TRBJ2-1,TRBV28,TGTGCCAGCAGCGGGTGGGGGGTTAGCTCCTACAATGAGCAGTTCTTC,CASSGWGVSSYNEQFF
NA,NA,TRBJ2-3,TRBV25-1,TGTGCCAGCACCCGGGGGACAGGCACAGATACGCAGTATTTT,CASTRGTGTDTQYF
NA,NA,TRBJ2-5,TRBV7-2,TGTGCCAGCAGCTTACGCTACGAGACCCAGTACTTC,CASSLRYETQYF
TRBD1,few,TRBJ1-3,TRBV5-6,TGTGCCAGCAGCATGGGACAGGGGAACACCATATATTTT,CASSMGQGNTIYF
NA,NA,TRBJ2-7,TRBV7-2,TGTGCCAGCAGCGCGAGCTCCTACGAGCAGTACTTC,CASSASSYEQYF
TRBD2,NA,TRBJ2-5,TRBV2,TGTGCCAGCAGCCGGACTAGCCGGCAAGAGACCCAGTACTTC,CASSRTSRQETQYF
TRBD2,NA,TRBJ2-1,TRBV6-1,TGTGCCAGCAGTGAATTTGGGGGGAGGGTCGATGAGCAGTTCTTC,CASSEFGGRVDEQFF
NA,NA,TRBJ1-5,TRBV27,TGTGCCAGCTGTCTGCGGGAGCATCAGCCCCAGCATTTT,CASCLREHQPQHF
NA,few,TRBJ1-2,TRBV7-9,TGTGCCAGCAGCTTAAGTCAGGGGCTTATGCGGGGCTACACCTTC,CASSLSQGLMRGYTF
TRBD1,NA,TRBJ2-7,TRBV4-3,TGCGCCAGCAGCCAAGGGGCAGGGGGCAGCTACGAGCAGTACTTC,CASSQGAGGSYEQYF
TRBD1,NA,TRBJ2-5,TRBV5-1,TGCGCCAGCAGCTTAGCCCAGGGGGCGAGAGAGACCCAGTACTTC,CASSLAQGARETQYF
TRBD1,NA,TRBJ1-5,TRBV30,TGTGCCTGGAGTGTACAGGGGAATCAGCCCCAGCATTTT,CAWSVQGNQPQHF
NA,few,TRBJ1-2,TRBV28,TGTGCCAGCAGGGGCCACTATGGCTACACCTTC,CASRGHYGYTF
TRBD1,NA,TRBJ1-1,TRBV5-4,TGTGCCAGCAGCCGCGGTTCCGGACAGGGGGATTTCACTGAAGCTTTCTTT,CASSRGSGQGDFTEAFF
TRBD2,NA,TRBJ2-1,TRBV6-5,TGTGCCAGCAGTTACGGGGGGAGCGGGGACAATGAGCAGTTCTTC,CASSYGGSGDNEQFF
NA,NA,TRBJ2-1,TRBV30,TGTGCCTGGAGTTTAGACAATTACAATGAGCAGTTCTTC,CAWSLDNYNEQFF
NA,NA,TRBJ1-6,TRBV18,TGTGCCAGCTCACCAGGGGGGGGTAATTCACCCCTCCACTTT,CASSPGGGNSPLHF
NA,NA,TRBJ1-2,TRBV5-4,TGTGCCAGCAGCTTGGCAGGGGCAAACTATGGCTACACCTTC,CASSLAGANYGYTF
NA,NA,TRBJ2-7,TRBV27,TGTGCCAGCAGTGCGCGTCGACAGAGCTACGAGCAGTACTTC,CASSARRQSYEQYF
NA,NA,TRBJ2-7,TRBV6-1,TGTGCCAGCAACCTCGGAGGGCAGATCTCCTACGAGCAGTACTTC,CASNLGGQISYEQYF
NA,once,TRBJ2-1,TRBV11-3,TGTGCCAGCAGCCCACCGGGACTCCACAATGAGCAGTTCTTC,CASSPPGLHNEQFF
NA,NA,TRBJ1-2,TRBV5-5,TGTGCCAGCAGCTTGACCCCCTCCGGGGGTAACTATGGCTACACCTTC,CASSLTPSGGNYGYTF
NA,NA,TRBJ2-1,TRBV30,TGTGCCTGGAGTGCGGATTACTACAGGGTCGATGAGCAGTTCTTC,CAWSADYYRVDEQFF
TRBD1,NA,TRBJ1-2,TRBV5-5,TGTGCCAGCAGCCCGGACAGGACGGCCGGAGGCTATGGCTACACCTTC,CASSPDRTAGGYGYTF
TRBD1,NA,TRBJ1-1,TRBV27,TGTGCCAGCAGCTCTCAAAGGGGGCTAGGTGAAGCTTTCTTT,CASSSQRGLGEAFF
NA,NA,TRBJ2-7,TRBV5-3,TGTGCCAGAAGCTTTTATCTCCGACAGCGCTCCTACGAGCAGTACTTC,CARSFYLRQRSYEQYF
NA,NA,TRBJ1-1,TRBV5-6,TGTGCCAGCAGCTTGATTGGGGGAGGCTCTGAAGCTTTCTTT,CASSLIGGGSEAFF
TRBD1,NA,TRBJ2-7,TRBV7-8,TGTGCCAGCAGCTATGGGGACAGGGGAGCCTACGAGCAGTACTTC,CASSYGDRGAYEQYF
TRBD1,NA,TRBJ1-2,TRBV2,TGTGCCAGCAGTGAAAGGGACAGGATCTATGGCTACACCTTC,CASSERDRIYGYTF
TRBD2,NA,TRBJ2-1,TRBV29-1,TGCAGCGTTCGACTAGCAGGGTCCTACAATGAGCAGTTCTTC,CSVRLAGSYNEQFF
NA,few,TRBJ2-2,TRBV6-6,TGTGCCAGCAGCCTAACAGTTGGGTCGAACACCGGGGAGCTGTTTTTT,CASSLTVGSNTGELFF
TRBD2,NA,TRBJ2-3,TRBV28,TGTGCCAGCGTGCAAGCGGGGGGAACAGATACGCAGTATTTT,CASVQAGGTDTQYF
TRBD2,NA,TRBJ2-5,TRBV11-2,TGTGCCAGTCTAGCGGGGAGGACCCAGTACTTC,CASLAGRTQYF
NA,NA,TRBJ2-3,TRBV6-6,TGTGCCAGCAGTTTCGGACTGCGCACAGATACGCAGTATTTT,CASSFGLRTDTQYF
TRBD1,NA,TRBJ2-5,TRBV28,TGTGCCAGCAGTCCCCAAGGACAGGGGAAAGCAGAGACCCAGTACTTC,CASSPQGQGKAETQYF
TRBD2,NA,TRBJ2-5,TRBV27,TGTGCCAGCAGTCCGCTTTCCGCGGGGGGGCCCCAGTACTTC,CASSPLSAGGPQYF
NA,NA,TRBJ2-7,TRBV5-1,TGCGCCAGCAGCGAGGGGGATTCACGGACTTACGAGCAGTACTTC,CASSEGDSRTYEQYF
NA,NA,TRBJ1-1,TRBV11-2,TGTGCCAGCAGCGCGGCAGGGTTCGCTGAAGCTTTCTTT,CASSAAGFAEAFF
TRBD1,NA,TRBJ1-5,TRBV2,TGTGCCAGCAGTGCTTGGACAGGGGGAAATCAGCCCCAGCATTTT,CASSAWTGGNQPQHF